This is a list of T cell receptor beta chains from one sample in a study of shared clonotypes between healthy human individuals. Assay: immunoSEQ multiplex PCR; the TCRdb copy retains only in-frame clones and omits some. The sample holds fewer than 1 million clones, about 96% seen once. What was sequenced was naive CD8+ T cells sorted from blood. The receptors shown here come from a man aged 30-40 years in good health. The CDR3 runs from the conserved cysteine through the conserved F or W. A D gene is named only where the DNA matches it firmly. For some rows the clone size is stated as once, few or many, or as a class when expanded; others skip it.

D | size | J | V | DNA | CDR3
. | . | TRBJ2-7 | TRBV30 | TGTGCCTGGAGTGTTGGACAGACCCCCTACGAGCAGTACTTC | CAWSVGQTPYEQYF
TRBD1 | . | TRBJ2-7 | TRBV7-6 | TGTGCCAGCAGCGCCAAGACAGGGGAGAGGGCCTACGAGCAGTACTTC | CASSAKTGERAYEQYF
TRBD1 | . | TRBJ2-6 | TRBV5-6 | TGTGCCAGCAGCCGGGACAGGGAGGCTGGGGCCAACGTCCTGACTTTC | CASSRDREAGANVLTF
. | . | TRBJ1-2 | TRBV5-1 | TGCGCCAGCAGCAGTTTCGGGGCGTCCTATGGCTACACCTTC | CASSSFGASYGYTF
. | . | TRBJ2-3 | TRBV14 | TGTGCCAGCAGCCAAGAGGCAGAAGATACGCAGTATTTT | CASSQEAEDTQYF
TRBD2 | . | TRBJ2-2 | TRBV15 | TGTGCCACCAGCAGAGGAGCGGGAGTCCTTACCGGGGAGCTGTTTTTT | CATSRGAGVLTGELFF
TRBD2 | . | TRBJ2-3 | TRBV9 | TGTGCCAGCAGCGACGACGGGGGGACCACAGATACGCAGTATTTT | CASSDDGGTTDTQYF
TRBD2 | once | TRBJ2-1 | TRBV9 | TGTGCCAGCAGCGTAGACGAGGGTAGCGGGGCCTACAATGAGCAGTTCTTC | CASSVDEGSGAYNEQFF
. | . | TRBJ2-7 | TRBV7-9 | TGTGCCAGCAGCTCGAACGAGCCGGGTTGGGAGGACGAGCAGTACTTC | CASSSNEPGWEDEQYF
. | . | TRBJ1-4 | TRBV5-5 | TGTGCCAGCAGACTTGGTGTGACTAATGAAAAACTGTTTTTT | CASRLGVTNEKLFF
. | . | TRBJ2-7 | TRBV27 | TGTGCCAGCAGTATGACTATCAACCACGAGCAGTACTTC | CASSMTINHEQYF
. | . | TRBJ2-7 | TRBV27 | TGTGCCAGCAGTTTCGGACCCAGCTACGAGCAGTACTTC | CASSFGPSYEQYF
. | . | TRBJ2-1 | TRBV7-9 | TGTGCCAGCAGCTTAGCGATTAACAATGAGCAGTTCTTC | CASSLAINNEQFF
TRBD2 | . | TRBJ2-1 | TRBV7-9 | TGTGCCGGCAGTCCCCCTCCTAGCGGCTCCTACAATGAGCAGTTCTTC | CAGSPPPSGSYNEQFF
TRBD2 | . | TRBJ2-7 | TRBV27 | TGTGCCAGCAGACTGGGGCTAGCGGGATACGAGCAGTACTTC | CASRLGLAGYEQYF
. | . | TRBJ2-7 | TRBV6-1 | TGTGCCAGCAGCGACGGCTCTTCCTCCTACGAGCAGTACTTC | CASSDGSSSYEQYF
. | . | TRBJ2-7 | TRBV30 | TGTGCCTGGAACCCCAGGGGAAGCTACGAGCAGTACTTC | CAWNPRGSYEQYF
. | few | TRBJ2-1 | TRBV7-8 | TGTGCCAGCAGCCTAGGGCCGAGCTCCTACAATGAGCAGTTCTTC | CASSLGPSSYNEQFF
TRBD1 | once | TRBJ2-3 | TRBV28 | TGTGCCAGCAGTGTGCCGACTCGGACAGGCCTGAATACGCAGTATTTT | CASSVPTRTGLNTQYF
. | . | TRBJ1-1 | TRBV7-2 | TGTGCCAGCAGCTTAGGACACAACACTGAAGCTTTCTTT | CASSLGHNTEAFF
TRBD1 | . | TRBJ2-7 | TRBV7-9 | TGTGCCAGCAGCGTGCCAGGGGGCAAGGGATCCTACGAGCAGTACTTC | CASSVPGGKGSYEQYF
. | . | TRBJ2-7 | TRBV5-1 | TGCGCCAGCAGCTTGGTAACAGGCTCCTACGAGCAGTACTTC | CASSLVTGSYEQYF
TRBD2 | . | TRBJ2-7 | TRBV4-3 | TGCGCCAGCAGCCAAGCGACTAGCGGGAGGAACAGCTACGAGCAGTACTTC | CASSQATSGRNSYEQYF
TRBD1 | . | TRBJ2-1 | TRBV27 | TGTGCCAGCGGACCACAGGGGCCGTTCAATGAGCAGTTCTTC | CASGPQGPFNEQFF
TRBD1 | . | TRBJ1-5 | TRBV27 | TGTGCCAGCAGTTCACAGGGGTATAGCAATCAGCCCCAGCATTTT | CASSSQGYSNQPQHF
. | once | TRBJ1-1 | TRBV6-5 | TGTGCCAGCAGCCCCGGGGGGGGGATGAACACTGAAGCTTTCTTT | CASSPGGGMNTEAFF
TRBD2 | . | TRBJ2-2 | TRBV9 | TGTGCCAGCAGCGTAGAGAAGGGGGGACTAGCGGGAGTACGAGGGGAGCTGTTTTTT | CASSVEKGGLAGVRGELFF
. | . | TRBJ1-2 | TRBV7-9 | TGTGCCAGCAGCTTAATCGAGGGGGAAGCTAACTATGGCTACACCTTC | CASSLIEGEANYGYTF
. | . | TRBJ1-5 | TRBV4-1 | TGCGCCAGCGCTAGGACAGAGAGCAATCAGCCCCAGCATTTT | CASARTESNQPQHF
. | once | TRBJ2-7 | TRBV7-9 | TGTGCCAGCAGCGGGCAGAACTCTGGCGAGCAGTACTTC | CASSGQNSGEQYF
. | . | TRBJ2-1 | TRBV20-1 | TGCAGTGTTCCGACAGTGAATGAGCAGTTCTTC | CSVPTVNEQFF
. | . | TRBJ1-2 | TRBV27 | TGTGCCAGCAGTTTATGGTCCGGGGATGGCTACACCTTC | CASSLWSGDGYTF
. | . | TRBJ2-1 | TRBV28 | TGTGCCAGCAGTTTTATCTTTGGTGAGCAGTTCTTC | CASSFIFGEQFF
TRBD2 | . | TRBJ2-1 | TRBV27 | TGTGCCAGCGGAACCGGGACTAGCGGTATTAATGAGCAGTTCTTC | CASGTGTSGINEQFF
. | . | TRBJ2-7 | TRBV19 | TGTGCCAGTAGTATTGGTGGGATTACCTACGAGCAGTACTTC | CASSIGGITYEQYF
. | . | TRBJ2-1 | TRBV2 | TGTGCCAGCAGTGACGGGATGGGGTCCTACAATGAGCAGTTCTTC | CASSDGMGSYNEQFF
. | . | TRBJ2-1 | TRBV5-4 | TGTGCCAGCAGCTTGCCCGGGAGCGAGCAGTTCTTC | CASSLPGSEQFF